The clone carrying this T cell receptor beta chain was recorded at least ten times. The record originates from a study of T cells in Graves' hyperthyroidism and ophthalmopathy. Germline CDR1 and CDR2: SNHLY and FYNNEI. The ends were cut back, 8 bases at V and 0 bases at J, with 17 bases in the middle. The CDR3 length is 15 residues. There were TCR beta CDR3 regions amplified from RNA transcripts. First-round RT-PCR with HTBI primers amplified the TCR CDR3 region. TCRdb redid the calling of the multiplex PCR reads with MiXCR, one entry per CDR3 protein. The sample records around 400,000 distinct CDR3 sequences, nearly 15% being singletons.

The V gene is TRBV2, the J gene TRBJ2-7; either TRBD1 or TRBD2 may supply D (5 bases each). The sequence was collected from a woman aged 55-70 years with Graves' ophthalmopathy. Specimen: blood. For the CDR3, the DNA is TGTGCCAGCTCTGCCTACCGGGACCGCTCCTACGAGCAGTACTTC. This gives the protein CASSAYRDRSYEQYF.